The table lists the clone carrying this T cell receptor beta chain with a count of one. It was with 60 Vbeta and 13 Jbeta primers that the PCR ran. Generated by immunoSEQ multiplex PCR, the TCRdb table keeps only in-frame clones and is missing some. The table lists roughly 120,000 clones, around 81% of them singletons. The data stem from a study of cytomegalovirus exposure and HLA in healthy donors. Germline lookup yields CDR1 MNHEY and CDR2 SMNVEV (reference sequence). This CDR3 spans 16 amino acids. J was trimmed by 2 bases and V by 2 bases; bases with no gene match: 7. The chain joins TRBV27 to TRBJ2-3; 7 bases are shared with TRBD1. This receptor was taken from a woman aged 30 to 39 in good health and CMV-seronegative. The sequenced sample consisted of PBMCs. The CDR3 region is CASSLVRGTDTDTQYF. CDR3 in DNA: TGTGCCAGCAGTTTAGTTCGTGGGACAGACACAGATACGCAGTATTTT.